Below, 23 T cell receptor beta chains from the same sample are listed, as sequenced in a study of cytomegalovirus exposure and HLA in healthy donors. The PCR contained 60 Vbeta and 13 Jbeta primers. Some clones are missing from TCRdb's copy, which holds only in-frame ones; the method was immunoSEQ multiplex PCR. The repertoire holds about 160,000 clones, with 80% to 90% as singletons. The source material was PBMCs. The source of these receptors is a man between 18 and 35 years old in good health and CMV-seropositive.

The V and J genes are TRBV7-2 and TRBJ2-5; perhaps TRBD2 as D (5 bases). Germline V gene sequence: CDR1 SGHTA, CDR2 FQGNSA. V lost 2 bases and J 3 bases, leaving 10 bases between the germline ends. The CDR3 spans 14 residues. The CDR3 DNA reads TGTGCCAGCAGCTTATCGACGAGGGAAGAGACCCAGTACTTC. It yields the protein CASSLSTREETQYF.

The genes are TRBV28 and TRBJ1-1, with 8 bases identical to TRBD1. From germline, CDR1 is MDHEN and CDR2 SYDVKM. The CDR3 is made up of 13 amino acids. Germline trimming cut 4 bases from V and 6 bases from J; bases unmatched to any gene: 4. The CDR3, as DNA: TGTGCCAGCAGTTCGACAGGGGAATCTGAAGCTTTCTTT. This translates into CASSSTGESEAFF. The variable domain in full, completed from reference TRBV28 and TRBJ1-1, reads DVKVTQSSRYLVKRTGEKVFLECVQDMDHENMFWYRQDPGLGLRLIYFSYDVKMKEKGDIPEGYSVSREKKERFSLILESASTNQTSMYLCASSSTGESEAFFGQGTRLTVV.

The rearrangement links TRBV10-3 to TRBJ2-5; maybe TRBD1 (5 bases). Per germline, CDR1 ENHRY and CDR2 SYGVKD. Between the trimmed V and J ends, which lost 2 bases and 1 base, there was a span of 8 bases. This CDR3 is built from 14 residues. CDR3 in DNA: TGTGCCATCAGTGAGAGCCAGGGCCAAGAGACCCAGTACTTC. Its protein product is CAISESQGQETQYF.

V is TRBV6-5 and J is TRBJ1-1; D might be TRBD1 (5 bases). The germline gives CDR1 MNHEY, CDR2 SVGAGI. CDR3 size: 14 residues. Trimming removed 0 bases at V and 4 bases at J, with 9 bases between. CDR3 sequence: CASSYSPGLTEAFF. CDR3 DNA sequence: TGTGCCAGCAGTTACTCGCCGGGACTCACTGAAGCTTTCTTT.

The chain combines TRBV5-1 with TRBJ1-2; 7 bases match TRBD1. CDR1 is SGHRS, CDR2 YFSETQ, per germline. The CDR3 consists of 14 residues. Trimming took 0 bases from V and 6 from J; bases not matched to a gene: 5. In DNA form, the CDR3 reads TGCGCCAGCAGCTTGGACGACAGGGTAGATGGCTACACCTTC. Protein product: CASSLDDRVDGYTF.

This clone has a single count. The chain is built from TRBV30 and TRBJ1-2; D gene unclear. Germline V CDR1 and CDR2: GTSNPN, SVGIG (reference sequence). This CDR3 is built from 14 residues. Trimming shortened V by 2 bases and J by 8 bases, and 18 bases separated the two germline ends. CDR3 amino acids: CAWSTSFQAGGYTF. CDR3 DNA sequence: TGTGCCTGGAGTACCTCCTTTCAGGCGGGAGGCTACACCTTC.

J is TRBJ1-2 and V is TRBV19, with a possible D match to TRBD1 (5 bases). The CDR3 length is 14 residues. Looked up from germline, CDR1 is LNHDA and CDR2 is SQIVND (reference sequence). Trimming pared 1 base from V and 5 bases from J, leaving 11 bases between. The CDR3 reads CASSIGTNPYGYTF. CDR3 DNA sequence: TGTGCCAGTAGTATAGGGACAAACCCGTATGGCTACACCTTC.

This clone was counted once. This CDR3 reads CASSGLAGPYNEQFF. Here the CDR3 DNA reads TGTGCCAGTTCGGGACTAGCGGGGCCCTACAATGAGCAGTTCTTC. The chain employs TRBV19 and TRBJ2-1; TRBD2 agrees at 13 bases. V lost 8 bases to trimming and J lost 2 bases; unmatched junction nucleotides: 3. Germline values: CDR1 LNHDA, CDR2 SQIVND (reference sequence). CDR3 length equals 15 residues.

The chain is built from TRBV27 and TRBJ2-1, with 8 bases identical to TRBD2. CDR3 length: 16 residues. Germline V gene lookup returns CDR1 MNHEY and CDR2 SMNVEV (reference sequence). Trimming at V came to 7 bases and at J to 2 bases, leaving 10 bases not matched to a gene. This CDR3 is CASTPGLAGTYNEQFF. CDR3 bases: TGTGCCAGCACCCCTGGTTTAGCGGGGACCTACAATGAGCAGTTCTTC.

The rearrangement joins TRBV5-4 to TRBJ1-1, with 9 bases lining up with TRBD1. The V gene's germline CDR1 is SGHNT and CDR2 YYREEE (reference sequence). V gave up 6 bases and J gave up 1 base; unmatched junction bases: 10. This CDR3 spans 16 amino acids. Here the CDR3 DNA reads TGTGCCAGCACCCCAGGACAGGGGTATCCGAACACTGAAGCTTTCTTT. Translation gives CASTPGQGYPNTEAFF.

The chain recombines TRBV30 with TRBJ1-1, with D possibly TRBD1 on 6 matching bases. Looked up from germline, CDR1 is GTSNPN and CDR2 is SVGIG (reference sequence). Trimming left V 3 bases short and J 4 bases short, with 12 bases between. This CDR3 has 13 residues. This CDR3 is CAWSTGRGTEAFF. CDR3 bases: TGTGCCTGGAGCACAGGCAGGGGCACTGAAGCTTTCTTT.

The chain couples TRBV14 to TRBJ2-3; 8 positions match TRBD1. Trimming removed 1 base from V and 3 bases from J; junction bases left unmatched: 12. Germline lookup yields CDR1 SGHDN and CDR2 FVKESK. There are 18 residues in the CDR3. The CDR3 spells CASSQGPAGGARTDTQYF. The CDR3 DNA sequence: TGTGCCAGCAGCCAAGGTCCGGCAGGGGGCGCCCGGACAGATACGCAGTATTTT.

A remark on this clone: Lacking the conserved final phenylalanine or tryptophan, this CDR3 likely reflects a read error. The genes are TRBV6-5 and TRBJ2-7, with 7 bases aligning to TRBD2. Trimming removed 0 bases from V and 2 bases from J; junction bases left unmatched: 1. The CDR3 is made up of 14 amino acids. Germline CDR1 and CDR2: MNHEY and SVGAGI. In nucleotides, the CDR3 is TGTGCCAGCAGTTACTCGGCGGGGGCCTACGAGCAGTACCTC. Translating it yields CASSYSAGAYEQYL.

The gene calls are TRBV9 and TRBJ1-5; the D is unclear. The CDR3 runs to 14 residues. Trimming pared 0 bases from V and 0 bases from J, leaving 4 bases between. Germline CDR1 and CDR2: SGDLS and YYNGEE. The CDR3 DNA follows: TGTGCCAGCAGCGTAGACAGTAGCAATCAGCCCCAGCATTTT. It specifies CASSVDSSNQPQHF.

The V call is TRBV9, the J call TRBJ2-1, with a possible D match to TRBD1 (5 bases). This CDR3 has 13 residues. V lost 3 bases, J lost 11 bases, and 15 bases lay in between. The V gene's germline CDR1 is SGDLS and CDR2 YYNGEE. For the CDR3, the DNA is TGTGCCAGCAGCGCCCCAGGGAAGTCTCAGCAGTTCTTC. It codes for CASSAPGKSQQFF.

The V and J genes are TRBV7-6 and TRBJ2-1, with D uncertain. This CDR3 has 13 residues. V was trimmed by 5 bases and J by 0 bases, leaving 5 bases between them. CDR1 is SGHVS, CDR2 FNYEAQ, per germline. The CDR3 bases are TGTGCCAGCAGCCTTTCCTCCTACAATGAGCAGTTCTTC. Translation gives CASSLSSYNEQFF.

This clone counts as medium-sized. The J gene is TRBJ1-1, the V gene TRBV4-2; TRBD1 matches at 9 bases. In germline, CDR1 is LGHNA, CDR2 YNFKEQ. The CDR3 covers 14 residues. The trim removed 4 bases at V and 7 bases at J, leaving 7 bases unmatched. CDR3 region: CASSLTGGRDEAFF. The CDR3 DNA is TGTGCCAGCAGCCTGACAGGGGGACGGGATGAAGCTTTCTTT.

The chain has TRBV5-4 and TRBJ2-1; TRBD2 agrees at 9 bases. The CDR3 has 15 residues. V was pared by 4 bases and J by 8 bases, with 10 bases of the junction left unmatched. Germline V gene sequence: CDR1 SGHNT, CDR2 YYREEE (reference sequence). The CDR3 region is CASSGTGTSFYEQFF. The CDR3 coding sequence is TGTGCCAGCAGCGGGACCGGGACTAGCTTCTATGAGCAGTTCTTC.

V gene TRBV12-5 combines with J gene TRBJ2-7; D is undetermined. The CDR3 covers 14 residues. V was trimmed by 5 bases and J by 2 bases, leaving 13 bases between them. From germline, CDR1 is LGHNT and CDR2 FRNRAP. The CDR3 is CASGPPQRTYEQYF. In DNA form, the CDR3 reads TGTGCTAGTGGTCCTCCTCAGAGGACCTACGAGCAGTACTTC.

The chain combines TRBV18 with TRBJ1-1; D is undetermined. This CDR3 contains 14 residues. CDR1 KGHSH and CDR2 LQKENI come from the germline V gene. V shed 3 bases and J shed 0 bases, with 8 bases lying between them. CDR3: CASSPKILNTEAFF. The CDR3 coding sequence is TGTGCCAGCTCACCCAAAATCCTGAACACTGAAGCTTTCTTT.

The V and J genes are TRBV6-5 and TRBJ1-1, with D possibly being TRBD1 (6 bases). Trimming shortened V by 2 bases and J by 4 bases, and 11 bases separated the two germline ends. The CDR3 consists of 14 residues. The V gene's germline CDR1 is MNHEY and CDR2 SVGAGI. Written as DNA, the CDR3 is TGTGCCAGCAGTTACAAGGGGGAGGGCACTGAAGCTTTCTTT. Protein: CASSYKGEGTEAFF.

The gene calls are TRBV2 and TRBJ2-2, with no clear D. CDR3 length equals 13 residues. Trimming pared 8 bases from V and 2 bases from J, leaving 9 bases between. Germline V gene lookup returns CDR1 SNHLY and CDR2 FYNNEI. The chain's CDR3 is CASWFSNTGELFF. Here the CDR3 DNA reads TGTGCCAGCTGGTTCAGTAACACCGGGGAGCTGTTTTTT. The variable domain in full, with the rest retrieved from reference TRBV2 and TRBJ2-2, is EPEVTQTPSHQVTQMGQEVILRCVPISNHLYFYWYRQILGQKVEFLVSFYNNEISEKSEIFDDQFSVERPDGSNFTLKIRSTKLEDSAMYFCASWFSNTGELFFGEGSRLTVL.

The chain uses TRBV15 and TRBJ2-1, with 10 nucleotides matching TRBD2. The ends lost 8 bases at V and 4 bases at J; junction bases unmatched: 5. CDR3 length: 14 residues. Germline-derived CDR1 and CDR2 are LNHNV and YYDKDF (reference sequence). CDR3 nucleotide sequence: TGTGCCACCTCCGGACTAGCGGCATACAATGAGCAGTTCTTC. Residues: CATSGLAAYNEQFF.